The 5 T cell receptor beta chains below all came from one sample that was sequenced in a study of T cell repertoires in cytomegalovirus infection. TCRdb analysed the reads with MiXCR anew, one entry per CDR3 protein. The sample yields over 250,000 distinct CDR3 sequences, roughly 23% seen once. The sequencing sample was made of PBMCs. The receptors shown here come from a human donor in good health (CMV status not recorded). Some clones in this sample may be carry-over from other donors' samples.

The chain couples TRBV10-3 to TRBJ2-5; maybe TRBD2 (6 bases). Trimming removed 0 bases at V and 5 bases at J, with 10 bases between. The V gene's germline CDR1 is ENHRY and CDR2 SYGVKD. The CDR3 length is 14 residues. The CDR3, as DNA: TGTGCCATCAGTGAGTCGGCAGGAGGGGAGACCCAGTACTTC. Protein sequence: CAISESAGGETQYF.

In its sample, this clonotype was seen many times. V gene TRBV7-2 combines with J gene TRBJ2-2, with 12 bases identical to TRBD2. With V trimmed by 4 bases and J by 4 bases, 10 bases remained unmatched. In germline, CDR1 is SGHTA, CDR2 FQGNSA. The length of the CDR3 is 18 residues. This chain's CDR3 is CASSSWTSGTTGTGELFF. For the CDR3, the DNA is TGTGCCAGCAGCTCATGGACTAGCGGGACTACGGGCACCGGGGAGCTGTTTTTT. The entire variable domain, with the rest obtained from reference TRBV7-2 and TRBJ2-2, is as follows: GAGVSQSPSNKVTEKGKDVELRCDPISGHTALYWYRQSLGQGLEFLIYFQGNSAPDKSGLPSDRFSAERTGGSVSTLTIQRTQQEDSAVYLCASSSWTSGTTGTGELFFGEGSRLTVL.

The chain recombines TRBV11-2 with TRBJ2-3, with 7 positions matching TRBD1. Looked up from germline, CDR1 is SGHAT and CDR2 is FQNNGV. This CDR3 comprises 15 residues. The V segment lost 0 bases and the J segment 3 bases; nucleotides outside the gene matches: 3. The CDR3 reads CASSLEGQWTDTQYF. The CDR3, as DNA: TGTGCCAGCAGCTTAGAGGGACAGTGGACAGATACGCAGTATTTT.

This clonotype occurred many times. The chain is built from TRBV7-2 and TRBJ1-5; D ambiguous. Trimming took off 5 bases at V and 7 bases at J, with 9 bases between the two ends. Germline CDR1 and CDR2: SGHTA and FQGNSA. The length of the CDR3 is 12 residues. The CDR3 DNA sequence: TGTGCCAGCAGCGTATCCGACCAGCCCCAGCATTTT. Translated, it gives CASSVSDQPQHF.

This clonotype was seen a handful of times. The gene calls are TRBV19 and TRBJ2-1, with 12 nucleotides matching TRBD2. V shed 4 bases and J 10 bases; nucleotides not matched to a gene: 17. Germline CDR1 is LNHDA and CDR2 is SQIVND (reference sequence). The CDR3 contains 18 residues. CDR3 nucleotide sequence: TGTGCCAGTAGTACCCCGCCTAGCGGGGGGGCCTTCGGAGTCGAGCAGTTCTTC. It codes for CASSTPPSGGAFGVEQFF.